This note documents a single T cell receptor beta chain sequence. Germline loops: CDR1 MGHRA, CDR2 YSYEKL. With 4 bases removed from V and 1 base from J, the gap between germline ends came to 9 bases. This CDR3 has 14 residues. These data come from a study of control samples from healthy donors and cancer patients. Assay: immunoSEQ multiplex PCR; the TCRdb copy retains only in-frame clones and omits some. This sample yields 70,000 to 100,000 clones, of which around nine tenths are seen a single time; 1.9% belongs to the top ten. Sequencing used PBMCs. The rearrangement joins TRBV4-1 to TRBJ2-3, with no clear D. The receptor was derived from a woman aged 55-70 years with head and neck cancer. The CDR3 nucleotides are TGCGCCAGCAGCCCCCGTGTGCGCACAGATACGCAGTATTTT. This translates into CASSPRVRTDTQYF.